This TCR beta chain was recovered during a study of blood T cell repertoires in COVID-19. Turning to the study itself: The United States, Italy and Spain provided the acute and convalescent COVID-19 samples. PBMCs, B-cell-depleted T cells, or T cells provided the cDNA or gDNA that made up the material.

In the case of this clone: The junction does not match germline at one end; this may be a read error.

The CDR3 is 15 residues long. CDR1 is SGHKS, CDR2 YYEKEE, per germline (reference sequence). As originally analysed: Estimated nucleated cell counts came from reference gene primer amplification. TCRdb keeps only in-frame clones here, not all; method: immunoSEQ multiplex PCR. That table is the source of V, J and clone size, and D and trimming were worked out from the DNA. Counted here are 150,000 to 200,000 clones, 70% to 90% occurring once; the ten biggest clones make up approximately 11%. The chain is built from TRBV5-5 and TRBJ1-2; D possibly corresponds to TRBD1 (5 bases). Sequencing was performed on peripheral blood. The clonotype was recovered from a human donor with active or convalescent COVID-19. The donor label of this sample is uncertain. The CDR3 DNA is TGTGCCAGCAGCTGGCAGGGTGAGGCTAATTATGGCTACACCTTC. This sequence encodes CASSWQGEANYGYTF.